Detailed here is one TCR beta chain. Its cognate antigen has yet to be identified. One base away there is no much larger clone; base qualities are not given. The data are from a study of T cell responses to AZD1222 COVID-19 vaccine listed by TCRdb under 2021. As for the study more broadly: A total of about 250 trial participants underwent TCR sequencing, of whom 200 to 220 had received two doses of AZD1222 and some 25 had received two doses of the MenACWY control vaccine. Trial participants were enrolled by age into 18-55, 56-69 and 70-plus year subgroups, with approximately 150, 28 and 58 TCR-sequenced participants respectively.

Results the study describes overall, beyond this receptor: Nearly half of unique spike-specific TCRs reportedly recognized epitopes outside regions mutated in the B.1.351 and B.1.1.7 variants. Most participants were white British and females outnumbered males, and the authors suggested that clonal diversity may have been underestimated. Because no day 14 peak-response samples were available, the repertoires could be characterized only after the peak T cell response. Vaccine-associated CD4 TCRs spanned the whole spike protein, with dominant responses in regions 160-218 and 743-854. Conclusions about previously exposed vaccinees are limited, since just six AZD1222 recipients were seropositive for SARS-CoV-2 at baseline. In the small 56-69-year group, the increase in depth fell short of significance, most likely because of low power. Spike-specific TCR breadth and depth rose significantly after two AZD1222 doses compared with day 0 and with MenACWY recipients.

The time point label, read with the paper, signifies: about 28 days (+/-7) after the second vaccine dose. Because spike-specific TCR depth and breadth did not differ between the two schedules, AZD1222 recipients who got a second dose at roughly 4 weeks were pooled with those who got a second dose at roughly 12 weeks. The vaccinee samples were drawn from two UK trials, COV001 and COV002, one of which was a single-blind randomized controlled phase 2/3 trial testing AZD1222 (ChAdOx1 nCoV-19) in healthy adults. Trial participant PBMC samples were collected at day 0 and day 28 after the second dose for TCRbeta chain sequencing. Reading from cysteine to phenylalanine, the CDR3 counts 13 amino acids. The entry retains the CDR3 DNA only, 39 bases that are in frame from base 1. Via the germline V gene (reference sequence), CDR1 is MNHNY and CDR2 SVGAGI. V ends up 6 bases short and J 4 bases short, with an unmatched junction base count of 2.

The CDR3 regions of human TCRbeta chains were analyzed by immunosequencing. Turning to the authors' computational methods: Repertoire TCRs were checked for matches against a reference library of SARS-CoV-2-specific TCRs that had been generated using the MIRA antigen-specificity platform. Breadth was defined as the fraction of unique TCRs that were SARS-CoV-2-associated. Depth was defined as the fraction of total T cells that were SARS-CoV-2-associated. Each spike-specific TCR was assigned to its reactive spike region and to a CD4 or CD8 class using the MIRA data. Log10-transformed breadth and depth values were compared by one-way ANOVA with Sidak's multiple comparisons tests. Not all clones reach the TCRdb copy of this immuneACCESS table, which keeps in-frame sequences only. Checked studies attribute under half of the gap to unresolved V genes and leave the rest unexplained. That table furnishes V, J and clone size, whereas the DNA furnished D and trimming. Across this sample there are 150,000 to 200,000 clones, with 92% seen only once. The ten most abundant clones make up less than 1.3% of the sample.

Sequences were derived from peripheral blood, sampled 28 days after the second AZD1222 dose. The sequence links TRBV6-6 to TRBJ2-2, with TRBD2 matching 7 junction bases. The sequence was collected from an adult who received the AZD1222 COVID-19 vaccine. Here is the DNA: TGTGCCAGCAGGGGGACTATCACCGGGGAGCTGTTTTTT. Its product reads: CASRGTITGELFF.